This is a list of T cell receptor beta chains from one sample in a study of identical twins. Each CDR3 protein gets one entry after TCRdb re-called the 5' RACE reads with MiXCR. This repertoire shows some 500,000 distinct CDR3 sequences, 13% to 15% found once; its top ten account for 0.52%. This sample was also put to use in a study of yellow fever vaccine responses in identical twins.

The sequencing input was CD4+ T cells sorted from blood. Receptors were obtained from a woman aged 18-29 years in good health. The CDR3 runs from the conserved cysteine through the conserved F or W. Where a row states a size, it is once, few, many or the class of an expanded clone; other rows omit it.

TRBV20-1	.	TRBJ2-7	CSALGTSDYEQYF
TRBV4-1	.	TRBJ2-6	CASSQLMGRLAGGSSGANVLAF
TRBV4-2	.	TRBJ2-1	CASSQVTSGGSYNEQFF
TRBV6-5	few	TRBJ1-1	CASSYRGQGAEAFF
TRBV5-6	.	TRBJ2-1	CASSLEGGGFSYNEQFF
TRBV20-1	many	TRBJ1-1	CSARAGYTEAFF
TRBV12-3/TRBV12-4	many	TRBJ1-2	CASSLGGAYGYTF
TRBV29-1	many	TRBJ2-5	CSVGTGGGETQYF
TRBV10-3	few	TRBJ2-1	CAISESFSGMLSYNEQFF
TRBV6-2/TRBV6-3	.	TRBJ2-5	CASIRTRGETQYF
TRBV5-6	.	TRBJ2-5	CASSVTGMETQYF
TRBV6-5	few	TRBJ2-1	CASSYLSGRGHNEQFF
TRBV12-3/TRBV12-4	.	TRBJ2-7	CASSLGQRFEQYF
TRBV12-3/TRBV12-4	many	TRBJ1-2	CASSLGQRDGYTF
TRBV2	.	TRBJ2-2	CASSTRLGGELFF
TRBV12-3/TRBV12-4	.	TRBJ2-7	CASNIGGSSYEQYF
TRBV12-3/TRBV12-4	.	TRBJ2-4	CASSRGGQKNIQYF
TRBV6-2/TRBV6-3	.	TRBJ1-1	CASTKGQVRTEAFF
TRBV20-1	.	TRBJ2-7	CSARIETSYEQYF
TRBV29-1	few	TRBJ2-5	CSVEFGGLETQYF
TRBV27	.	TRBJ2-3	CASSNKPKTSGGGADTQYF
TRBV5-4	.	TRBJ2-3	CASSFIGTQYF
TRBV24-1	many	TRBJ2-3	CATRGQGDTDTQYF
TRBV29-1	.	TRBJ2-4	CSVPGRAKNIQYF
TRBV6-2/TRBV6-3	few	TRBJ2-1	CASILGLASFEQFF
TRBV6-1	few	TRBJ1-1	CASNEQANTEAFF
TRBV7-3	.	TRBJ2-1	CASSLDRAREQFF
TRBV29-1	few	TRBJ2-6	CSATRVSGANVLTF
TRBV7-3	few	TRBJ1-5	CASSKDGLGNQPQHF
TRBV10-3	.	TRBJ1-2	CAIRGLSGAYGYTF
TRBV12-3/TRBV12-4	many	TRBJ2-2	CASSSTGGSGTGELFF
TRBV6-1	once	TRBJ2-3	CASSGQGQGSDTQYF
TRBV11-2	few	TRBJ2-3	CASSLGPSGRTDTQYF
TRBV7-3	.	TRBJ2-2	CASSFPASGGMNTGELFF
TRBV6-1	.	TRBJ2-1	CSSQTGGAYNEQFF
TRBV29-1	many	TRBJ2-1	CSVGDRGNEQFF
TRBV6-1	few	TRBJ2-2	CASSRQGGNTGELFF
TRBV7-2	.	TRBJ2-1	CASSLQDFRSYNEQFF
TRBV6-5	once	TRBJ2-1	CASSSPDRAHEQFF
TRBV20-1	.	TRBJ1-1	CSARDRGGTEAFF
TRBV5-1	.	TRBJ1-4	CASSLGQAEKLFF
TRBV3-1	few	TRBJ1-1	CASSATMNTEAFF